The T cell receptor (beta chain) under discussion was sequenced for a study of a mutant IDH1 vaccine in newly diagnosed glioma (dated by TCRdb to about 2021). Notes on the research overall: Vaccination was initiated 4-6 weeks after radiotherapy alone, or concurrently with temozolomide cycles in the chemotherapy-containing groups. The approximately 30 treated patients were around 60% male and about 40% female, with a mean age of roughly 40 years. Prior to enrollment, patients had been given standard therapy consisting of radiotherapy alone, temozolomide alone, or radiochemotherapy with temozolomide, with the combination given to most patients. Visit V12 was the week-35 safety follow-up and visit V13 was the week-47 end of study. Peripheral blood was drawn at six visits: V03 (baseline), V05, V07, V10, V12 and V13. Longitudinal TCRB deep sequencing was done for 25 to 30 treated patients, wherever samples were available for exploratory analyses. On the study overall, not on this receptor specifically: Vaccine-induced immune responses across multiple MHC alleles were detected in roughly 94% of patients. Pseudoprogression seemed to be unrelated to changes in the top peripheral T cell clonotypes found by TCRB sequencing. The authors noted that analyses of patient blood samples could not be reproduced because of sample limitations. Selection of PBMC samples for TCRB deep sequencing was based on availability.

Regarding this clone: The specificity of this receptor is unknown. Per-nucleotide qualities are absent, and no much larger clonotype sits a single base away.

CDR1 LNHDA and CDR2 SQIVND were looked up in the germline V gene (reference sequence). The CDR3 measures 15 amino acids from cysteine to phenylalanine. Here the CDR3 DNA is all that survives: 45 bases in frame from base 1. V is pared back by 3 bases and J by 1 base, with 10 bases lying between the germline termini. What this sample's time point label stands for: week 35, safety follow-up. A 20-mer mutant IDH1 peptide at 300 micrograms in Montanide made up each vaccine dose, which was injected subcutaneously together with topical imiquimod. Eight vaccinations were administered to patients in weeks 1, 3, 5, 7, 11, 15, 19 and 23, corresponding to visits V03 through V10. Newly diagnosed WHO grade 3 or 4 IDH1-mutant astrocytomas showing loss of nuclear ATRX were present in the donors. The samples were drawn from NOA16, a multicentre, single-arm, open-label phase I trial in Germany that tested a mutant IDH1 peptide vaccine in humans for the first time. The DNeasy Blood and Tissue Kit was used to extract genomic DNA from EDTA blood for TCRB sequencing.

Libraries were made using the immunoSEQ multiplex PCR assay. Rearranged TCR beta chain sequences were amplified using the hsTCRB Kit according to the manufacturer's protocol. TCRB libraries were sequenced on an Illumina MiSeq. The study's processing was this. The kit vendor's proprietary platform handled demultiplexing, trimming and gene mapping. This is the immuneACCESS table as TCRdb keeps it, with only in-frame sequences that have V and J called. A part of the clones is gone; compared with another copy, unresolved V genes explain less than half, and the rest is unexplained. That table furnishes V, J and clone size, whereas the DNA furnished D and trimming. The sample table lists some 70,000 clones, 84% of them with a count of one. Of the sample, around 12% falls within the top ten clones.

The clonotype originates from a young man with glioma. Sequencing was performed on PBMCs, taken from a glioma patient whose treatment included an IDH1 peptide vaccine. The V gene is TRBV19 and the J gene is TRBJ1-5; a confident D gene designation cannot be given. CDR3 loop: CASSMFGVSNQPQHF. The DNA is TGTGCCAGTAGTATGTTCGGGGTAAGCAATCAGCCCCAGCATTTT.